This record concerns one T cell receptor (beta chain) sequence. This CDR3 contains 11 residues. Germline V CDR1 and CDR2: MGHRA, YSYEKL. V gave up 8 bases and J gave up 3 bases, with 6 bases separating them. Profiling relied on immunoSEQ multiplex PCR, and the TCRdb table lists in-frame clones only, not all of them. This table has tens of thousands of clones, about 80% appearing once. This sample was taken from a study of blood T cell repertoires in COVID-19. Sequencing was performed on peripheral blood. The chain recombines TRBV4-1 with TRBJ2-3; D remains unclear. The source of this sequence is a human donor in a cohort sampled during active COVID-19. CDR3 in amino acids: CASSTTDTQYF. DNA for the CDR3: TGCGCCAGCTCGACTACAGATACGCAGTATTTT.